This T cell receptor (beta chain) was identified during a study of T cell responses to AZD1222 COVID-19 vaccine. This clone has only a few counts. One end of the junction varies from germline; a read error may be responsible. Germline CDR1 reads SSHAT; CDR2 reads FNYEAQ (reference sequence). This CDR3 region has 15 residues. Using immunoSEQ multiplex PCR, the repertoire was profiled, and TCRdb retains in-frame clones only, with some absent. The sample shows 90,000 or so clones, roughly 89% of them seen only once. This rearrangement joins TRBV7-7 to TRBJ1-1; 8 bases match TRBD1. The TCR originated in an adult in good health. The sequencing used peripheral blood, collected on day 0 of AZD1222 vaccination. For the CDR3, the DNA is TGTGCTAGCAGCTCCGACAGGGGAGTCGACACTGAAGCTTTCTTT. This gives the protein CASSSDRGVDTEAFF.